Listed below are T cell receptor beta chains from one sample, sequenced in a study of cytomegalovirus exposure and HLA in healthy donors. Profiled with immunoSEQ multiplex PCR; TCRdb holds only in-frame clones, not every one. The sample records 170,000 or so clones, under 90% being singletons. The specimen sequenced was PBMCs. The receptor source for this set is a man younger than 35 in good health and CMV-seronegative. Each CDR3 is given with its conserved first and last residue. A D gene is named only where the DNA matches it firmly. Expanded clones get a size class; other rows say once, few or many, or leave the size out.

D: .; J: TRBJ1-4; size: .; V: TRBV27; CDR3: CASSLRRLGEKLFF; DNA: TGTGCCAGCAGTCTCAGGCGCCTTGGGGAAAAACTGTTTTTT
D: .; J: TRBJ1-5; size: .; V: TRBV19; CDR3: CASSGDTNQPQHF; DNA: TGTGCCAGTAGCGGGGACACCAATCAGCCCCAGCATTTT
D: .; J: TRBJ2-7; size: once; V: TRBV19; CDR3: CASTQGSEQYF; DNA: TGTGCCAGCACCCAGGGCAGCGAGCAGTACTTC
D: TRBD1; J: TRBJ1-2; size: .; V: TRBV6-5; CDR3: CASSYSPPQGDRGYTF; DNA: TGTGCCAGCAGTTACTCTCCCCCACAGGGGGATCGGGGCTACACCTTC
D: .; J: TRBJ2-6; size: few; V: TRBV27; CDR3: CASSFTQPNVLTF; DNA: TGTGCCAGCAGTTTCACTCAACCCAACGTCCTGACTTTC
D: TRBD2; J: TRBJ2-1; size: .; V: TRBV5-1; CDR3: CASSIAGEGNEQFF; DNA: TGCGCCAGCAGCATAGCGGGAGAGGGCAATGAGCAGTTCTTC
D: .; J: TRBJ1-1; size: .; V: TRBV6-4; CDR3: CASRQTGNTEAFF; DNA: TGTGCCAGCCGTCAGACAGGGAACACTGAAGCTTTCTTT
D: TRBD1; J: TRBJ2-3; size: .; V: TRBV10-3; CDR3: CAISEGTGDTDTQYF; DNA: TGTGCCATCAGTGAGGGGACAGGGGACACAGATACGCAGTATTTT
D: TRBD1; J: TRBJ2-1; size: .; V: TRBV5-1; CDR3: CASSPGGTYNEQFF; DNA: TGCGCCAGCAGCCCAGGGGGCACCTACAATGAGCAGTTCTTC
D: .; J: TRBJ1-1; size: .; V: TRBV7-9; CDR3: CASSDSGVKAFF; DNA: TGTGCCAGCAGCGATTCGGGGGTAAAAGCTTTCTTT
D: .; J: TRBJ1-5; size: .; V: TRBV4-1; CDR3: CASSQLIMTGPLGPQHF; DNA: TGCGCCAGCAGCCAACTTATAATGACAGGTCCGTTAGGGCCCCAGCATTTT
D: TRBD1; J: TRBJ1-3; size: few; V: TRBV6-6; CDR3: CASRQTGSDGTIYF; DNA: TGTGCCAGCAGGCAGACAGGGAGCGACGGCACCATATATTTT
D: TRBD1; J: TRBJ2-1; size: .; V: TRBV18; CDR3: CASSSGQAYNEQFF; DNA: TGTGCCAGCTCATCGGGACAGGCGTACAATGAGCAGTTCTTC
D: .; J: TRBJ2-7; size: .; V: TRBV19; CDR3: CASRPTPLELGEQYF; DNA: TGTGCCAGTAGGCCGACTCCCCTTGAGCTTGGAGAGCAGTACTTC
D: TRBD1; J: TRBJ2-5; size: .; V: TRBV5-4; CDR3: CASSAQGAVETQYF; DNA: TGTGCCAGCAGCGCACAGGGGGCTGTTGAGACCCAGTACTTC
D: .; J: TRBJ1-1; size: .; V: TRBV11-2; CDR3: CASSSEGLILNTEAFF; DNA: TGTGCCAGCAGCTCAGAAGGACTGATATTGAACACTGAAGCTTTCTTT
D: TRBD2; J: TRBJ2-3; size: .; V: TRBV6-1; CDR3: CASSEEGGAADTQYF; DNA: TGTGCCAGCAGTGAAGAGGGAGGGGCGGCAGATACGCAGTATTTT
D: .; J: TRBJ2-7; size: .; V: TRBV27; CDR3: CATTGANPYEQYF; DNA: TGTGCCACTACGGGAGCCAATCCCTACGAGCAGTACTTC
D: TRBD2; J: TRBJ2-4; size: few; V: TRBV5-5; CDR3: CASSLEAGVAKNIQYF; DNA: TGTGCCAGCAGCTTGGAAGCGGGAGTTGCCAAAAACATTCAGTACTTC
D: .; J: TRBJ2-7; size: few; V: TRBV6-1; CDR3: CASSGMGHEQYF; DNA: TGTGCCAGCAGTGGAATGGGCCACGAGCAGTACTTC
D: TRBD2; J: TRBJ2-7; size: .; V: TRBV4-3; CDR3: CASSQDRAGGPGEQYF; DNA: TGCGCCAGCAGCCAAGATCGAGCGGGAGGGCCGGGGGAGCAGTACTTC
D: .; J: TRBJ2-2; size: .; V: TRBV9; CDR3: CASSDGRTLNTGELFF; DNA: TGTGCCAGCAGCGACGGCAGGACACTGAACACCGGGGAGCTGTTTTTT
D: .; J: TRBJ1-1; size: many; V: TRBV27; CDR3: CASSPNREGTEAFF; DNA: TGTGCCAGCAGTCCCAACAGGGAGGGGACTGAAGCTTTCTTT
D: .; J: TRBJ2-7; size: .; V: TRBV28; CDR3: CASSTGTNSYEQYF; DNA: TGTGCCAGCAGTACCGGGACAAATTCCTACGAGCAGTACTTC
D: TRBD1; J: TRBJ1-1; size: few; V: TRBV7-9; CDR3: CASSLGDRVTEAFF; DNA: TGTGCCAGCAGCTTAGGGGACAGGGTTACTGAAGCTTTCTTT
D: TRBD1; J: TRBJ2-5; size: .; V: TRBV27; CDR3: CASSFQGAGDETQYF; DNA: TGTGCCAGCAGTTTCCAGGGGGCAGGGGATGAGACCCAGTACTTC
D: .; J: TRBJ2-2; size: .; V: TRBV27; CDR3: CASSLSRVNTGELFF; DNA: TGTGCCAGCAGTTTATCGAGAGTAAACACCGGGGAGCTGTTTTTT
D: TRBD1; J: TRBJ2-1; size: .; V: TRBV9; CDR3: CASSVTGGDYNEQFF; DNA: TGTGCCAGCAGCGTGACAGGGGGGGACTACAATGAGCAGTTCTTC
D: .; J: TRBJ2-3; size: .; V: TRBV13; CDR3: CASSSPRPERNTDTQYF; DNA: TGTGCCAGCAGCTCCCCCCGCCCGGAGCGGAACACAGATACGCAGTATTTT
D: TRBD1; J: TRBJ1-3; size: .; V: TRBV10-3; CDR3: CAISEGQGIAGNTIYF; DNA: TGTGCCATCAGTGAGGGACAGGGAATAGCCGGAAACACCATATATTTT
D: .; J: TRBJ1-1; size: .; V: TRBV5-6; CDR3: CASSHGTASPEAFF; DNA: TGTGCCAGCAGCCACGGGACTGCAAGTCCTGAAGCCTTCTTT
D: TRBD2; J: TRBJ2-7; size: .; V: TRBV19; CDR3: CASSTAGLAGLYEQYF; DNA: TGTGCCAGTAGTACGGCGGGACTAGCGGGATTATACGAGCAGTACTTC
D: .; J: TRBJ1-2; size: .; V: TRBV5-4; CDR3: CASNFAGAARGGYTF; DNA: TGTGCCAGCAATTTCGCGGGGGCTGCAAGAGGTGGCTACACCTTC
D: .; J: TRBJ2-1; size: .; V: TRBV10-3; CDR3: CAISESAGKGVSTNEQFF; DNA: TGTGCCATCAGTGAGTCTGCAGGGAAAGGGGTTTCAACAAATGAGCAGTTCTTC
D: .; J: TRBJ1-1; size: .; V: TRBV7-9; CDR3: CSSSLDGPEAFF; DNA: TGTTCCAGCAGCTTAGATGGGCCTGAAGCTTTCTTT
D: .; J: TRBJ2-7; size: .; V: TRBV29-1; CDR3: CSVASGLSAYEQYF; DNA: TGCAGCGTGGCCAGTGGGCTCTCGGCCTACGAGCAGTACTTC
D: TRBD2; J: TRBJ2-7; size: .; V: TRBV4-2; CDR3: CASSQEIVAGGYEQYF; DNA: TGTGCCAGCAGCCAAGAAATCGTAGCGGGAGGGTACGAGCAGTACTTC
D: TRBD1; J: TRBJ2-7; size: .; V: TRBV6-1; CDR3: CASRGQGYEQYF; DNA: TGTGCCAGCAGGGGACAGGGTTACGAGCAGTACTTC
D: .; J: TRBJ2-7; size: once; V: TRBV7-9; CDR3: CASSSPTSLNHEQYF; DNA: TGTGCCAGCAGCTCCCCTACTAGTCTCAACCACGAGCAGTACTTC
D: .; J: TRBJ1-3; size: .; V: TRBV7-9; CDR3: CSSSPTSGNTIYF; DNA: TGTTCCAGCAGCCCCACATCTGGAAACACCATATATTTT
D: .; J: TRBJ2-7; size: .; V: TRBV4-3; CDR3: CASSRRGHYYF; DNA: TGCGCCAGCAGCCGGAGGGGGCACTATTACTTC
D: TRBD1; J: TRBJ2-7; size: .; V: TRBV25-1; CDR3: CASSQLSGTGAFEQYF; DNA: TGTGCCAGCAGTCAACTCTCCGGGACAGGGGCTTTCGAGCAGTACTTC
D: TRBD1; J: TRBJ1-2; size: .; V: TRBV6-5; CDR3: CASSRDRVYTF; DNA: TGTGCCAGCAGTAGGGACAGGGTCTACACCTTC
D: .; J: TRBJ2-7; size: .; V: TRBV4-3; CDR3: CASSQERTGMAYEQYF; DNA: TGCGCCAGCAGCCAAGAACGAACAGGGATGGCCTACGAGCAGTACTTC
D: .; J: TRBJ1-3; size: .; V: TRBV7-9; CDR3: CASEGNTIYF; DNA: TGTGCCAGCGAGGGAAACACCATATATTTT
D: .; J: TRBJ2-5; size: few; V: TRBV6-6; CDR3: CASSPPTRETQYF; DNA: TGTGCCAGCAGCCCCCCCACGCGGGAGACCCAGTACTTC
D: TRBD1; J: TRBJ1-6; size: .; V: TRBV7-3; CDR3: CASRPTGGGGSPLHF; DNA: TGTGCCAGCAGACCTACAGGGGGTGGTGGTTCACCCCTCCACTTT
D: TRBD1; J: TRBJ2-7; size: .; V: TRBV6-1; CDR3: CASSEAPGQTRYEQYF; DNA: TGTGCCAGCAGTGAAGCGCCGGGACAGACCCGCTATGAGCAGTACTTC
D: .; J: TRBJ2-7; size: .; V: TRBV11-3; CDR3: CASSGTPRTYEQYF; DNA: TGTGCCAGCAGCGGGACTCCTAGAACCTACGAGCAGTACTTC
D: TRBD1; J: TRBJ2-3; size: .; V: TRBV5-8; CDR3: CASSLAVGQASTDTQYF; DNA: TGTGCCAGCAGCTTGGCCGTGGGACAGGCTAGCACAGATACGCAGTATTTT
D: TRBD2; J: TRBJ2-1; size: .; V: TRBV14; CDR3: CASSQDILRAGGLYNEQFF; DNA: TGTGCCAGCAGCCAAGATATCCTAAGAGCGGGAGGATTGTACAATGAGCAGTTCTTC
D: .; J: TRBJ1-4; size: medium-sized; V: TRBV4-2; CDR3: CASSQEGNNRDEKLFF; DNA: TGTGCCAGCAGCCAAGAAGGGAATAACAGGGATGAAAAACTGTTTTTT
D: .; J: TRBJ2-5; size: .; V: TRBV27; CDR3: CASSPQGVGETQYF; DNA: TGTGCCAGCAGTCCACAGGGTGTGGGAGAGACCCAGTACTTC
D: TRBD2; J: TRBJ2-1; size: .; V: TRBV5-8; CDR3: CASSFRRGGRNEQFF; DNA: TGTGCCAGCAGCTTTAGGCGGGGGGGCCGCAATGAGCAGTTCTTC